The clone carrying this T cell receptor (beta chain) was picked up many times. Its antigen remains unknown. The data are from a study of T cells in Graves' hyperthyroidism and ophthalmopathy. Amplification of TCR beta CDR3 regions was performed using RNA transcripts as template. First-round RT-PCR targeting the TCR CDR3 was performed with the HTBI primer set. TCRdb ran MiXCR on the multiplex PCR reads and lists one entry per CDR3 protein. The sample lists over 400,000 distinct CDR3 sequences, approximately 14% occurring once. Points from the study as a whole: Blood also contained most expanded thyroid clonotypes above 0.001.

Germline V gives CDR1 MNHEY, CDR2 SVGEGT. The CDR3 is 12 residues long. V lost 1 base and J 6 bases, leaving 7 bases between the germline ends. Exclusion followed for patients with uncontrolled infection, other autoimmune disease, pregnancy or lactation. Diagnosis relied on clinical symptoms, serum thyroxine and TRAb, thyroid ultrasound and orbital computed tomography. The chain combines TRBV6-2 or TRBV6-3 with TRBJ2-7, with no clear D. The sequencing input was blood. The TCR comes from a man in his late teens or twenties with Graves' ophthalmopathy. The CDR3 sequence: CASSYFPGEQYF. The CDR3 DNA reads as TGTGCCAGCAGTTACTTTCCCGGCGAGCAGTACTTC.